This T cell receptor beta chain was obtained from a study of T cells after posttransplantation cyclophosphamide. Broader study findings: Tissue-infiltrating T cells from skin or gut overlapped little with blood T cells. TRB clonality was highly associated with recipient CMV seropositivity and reactivation. Donor-recipient repertoire similarity was low at 1-2 months, rising over year one.

Trimming stripped 3 bases from V and 2 bases from J, with 7 bases between. Germline assignment: CDR1 SGHVS and CDR2 FQNEAQ. CDR3 size: 13 residues. Using immunoSEQ multiplex PCR, the repertoire was profiled, and TCRdb retains in-frame clones only, with some absent. The top ten hold about 1.6% of the sample, which has more than 8,500 clones, 89% seen once. With regard to this clone: Its antigen remains unknown.

Peripheral blood was collected from the related graft donor on the marrow donation day. The TCR sequence derives from a woman in her sixties or seventies in good health, CMV-negative, and a related stem cell transplant donor. The gene calls are TRBV7-8 and TRBJ2-5; TRBD2 is a possible D gene (5 bases). Sequencing was carried out using memory CD4+ T cells sorted from PBMCs. The CDR3 spells CASSFGSQETQYF. The CDR3 DNA reads as TGTGCCAGCAGCTTTGGGAGTCAAGAGACCCAGTACTTC.